Presented here are 22 T cell receptor beta chains from one specimen sequenced in a study of T cell repertoires in cytomegalovirus infection. TCRdb itself ran the reads through MiXCR, one entry per CDR3 protein. The top ten hold 22% of the sample, which has tens of thousands of distinct CDR3 sequences, approximately 3.6% seen once. The sequencing sample was made of PBMCs. Receptors originate from a human donor in good health (CMV status not recorded). Some clones in this sample may be carry-over from other donors' samples.

At least ten counts were recorded for this clonotype. The gene calls are TRBV11-2 and TRBJ1-4; D ambiguous. The CDR3 is 15 residues long. V was pared by 1 base and J by 5 bases, with 11 bases between. The germline V gene has CDR1 SGHAT and CDR2 FQNNGV. In nucleotides, the CDR3 is TGTGCCAGCAGCTTAGTGGGCAGGATGAATGAAAAACTGTTTTTT. This gives the protein CASSLVGRMNEKLFF.

In its sample, this clonotype was seen many times. CDR3 protein: CASSPRTAQETQYF. In DNA, the CDR3 is TGTGCCAGCAGCCCACGGACAGCTCAAGAGACCCAGTACTTC. The chain links TRBV7-2 to TRBJ2-5, with D tentatively TRBD1 (6 bases). Trimming shortened V by 5 bases and J by 2 bases, and 12 bases separated the two germline ends. This CDR3 has 14 amino acids. CDR1 and CDR2 (germline): SGHTA, FQGNSA.

Many counts were recorded for this clonotype. The DNA of the CDR3 is TGTGCCAGCAGCCTCAGTTCGGTGTCGGGGAACACCATATATTTT. Translation gives CASSLSSVSGNTIYF. J is TRBJ1-3 and V is TRBV4-2; no reliable D call. The germline V gene encodes CDR1 LGHNA and CDR2 YNFKEQ. The CDR3 is 15 residues long. V shed 4 bases and J shed 7 bases, with 17 bases lying between them.

This clonotype was found a few times. V usage is TRBV7-2 and J usage is TRBJ2-7; D may be TRBD1 (5 bases). This CDR3 comprises 12 residues. Germline V lookup: CDR1 SGHTA, CDR2 FQGNSA. V lost 5 bases and J 6 bases, leaving 11 bases between the germline ends. DNA of the CDR3: TGTGCCAGCAGCCATGGGGCAGGCGAGCAGTACTTC. This gives the protein CASSHGAGEQYF. Looking up the rest from reference TRBV7-2 and TRBJ2-7 gives the full variable domain: GAGVSQSPSNKVTEKGKDVELRCDPISGHTALYWYRQSLGQGLEFLIYFQGNSAPDKSGLPSDRFSAERTGGSVSTLTIQRTQQEDSAVYLCASSHGAGEQYFGPGTRLTVT.

This clonotype was detected ten times or more. J is TRBJ1-1 and V is TRBV7-2; D perhaps matches TRBD1 (6 bases). V gave up 5 bases and J gave up 4 bases, with 17 bases separating them. The CDR3 runs 15 residues. CDR1 SGHTA and CDR2 FQGNSA come from the germline V gene. CDR3 DNA sequence: TGTGCCAGCAGCCCTCAACAGGGATCAAGCACTGAAGCTTTCTTT. Its translation is CASSPQQGSSTEAFF.

This clonotype appeared many times. J is TRBJ2-3 and V is TRBV7-8; 9 positions match TRBD1. Germline V gene lookup returns CDR1 SGHVS and CDR2 FQNEAQ. The V gene end was trimmed by 2 bases and the J gene end by 4 bases; junction bases not matched to a gene: 10. This CDR3 spans 17 amino acids. CDR3 coding DNA: TGTGCCAGCAGCTTAATCTTAGGGGACAGGGAGCCAGATACGCAGTATTTT. It specifies CASSLILGDREPDTQYF.

The sample holds many counts of this clonotype. The chain combines TRBV7-2 with TRBJ2-5, with unresolved D. The V gene's germline CDR1 is SGHTA and CDR2 FQGNSA. The CDR3 has 11 residues. V was clipped by 6 bases and J by 4 bases, with 6 bases between them. CDR3 amino acids: CASRLGETQYF. In DNA, the CDR3 is TGTGCCAGCAGATTGGGAGAGACCCAGTACTTC. Looking up the rest from reference TRBV7-2 and TRBJ2-5 gives the full variable domain: GAGVSQSPSNKVTEKGKDVELRCDPISGHTALYWYRQSLGQGLEFLIYFQGNSAPDKSGLPSDRFSAERTGGSVSTLTIQRTQQEDSAVYLCASRLGETQYFGPGTRLLVL.

This clonotype was seen repeatedly, ten times or more. The chain recombines TRBV7-2 with TRBJ1-2; no clear D gene. Germline lookup yields CDR1 SGHTA and CDR2 FQGNSA. With 3 bases removed from V and 7 bases from J, the gap between germline ends came to 12 bases. CDR3 length: 13 residues. CDR3 sequence reads: CASSLGHRGGYTF. The DNA of the CDR3 is TGTGCCAGCAGCTTGGGCCACCGGGGTGGCTACACCTTC.

This clonotype has ten or more counts. The chain recombines TRBV7-6 with TRBJ2-5; the D call may be TRBD1 or TRBD2 (5 bases each). The germline V and J ends were trimmed by 1 base and 9 bases, with 9 bases remaining between them. CDR3 length equals 12 residues. CDR1 is SGHVS, CDR2 FNYEAQ, per germline. CDR3 region: CASSLDLGPQYF. In DNA form, the CDR3 reads TGTGCCAGCAGCTTAGATTTGGGACCCCAGTACTTC.

This clonotype was counted at least ten times. The J gene is TRBJ2-5, the V gene TRBV11-1; the D gene is possibly TRBD1 (5 bases). Germline V gene data show CDR1 as SGHAT and CDR2 as FQDESV (reference sequence). The CDR3 contains 14 residues. V was shortened by 1 base and J by 5 bases, with 11 bases between the two germline ends. The CDR3 spells CASSLDRSLETQYF. For the CDR3, the DNA is TGTGCCAGCAGCTTAGACAGGTCCTTGGAGACCCAGTACTTC.

This clonotype was found many times. The chain couples TRBV7-2 to TRBJ2-5; the D call may be TRBD1 or TRBD2 (5 bases each). The CDR3 consists of 12 residues. Germline CDR1 and CDR2: SGHTA and FQGNSA. Trimming shortened V by 3 bases and J by 3 bases, and 5 bases separated the two germline ends. The DNA for the CDR3 is TGTGCCAGCAGCTTGGGGGAAGAGACCCAGTACTTC. Residues: CASSLGEETQYF.

This clonotype has a count of ten or more. This sequence joins TRBV6-8 and TRBJ2-1, with 14 bases identical to TRBD2. Trimming at V came to 6 bases and at J to 2 bases, leaving 0 bases not matched to a gene. Germline CDR1 and CDR2: MNHGY and SAAAGT. The CDR3 sequence is 15 residues long. The CDR3 loop reads CASRGLAGAYNEQFF. In DNA form, the CDR3 reads TGTGCCAGCAGGGGACTAGCGGGAGCCTACAATGAGCAGTTCTTC.

This clonotype was seen ten or more times. The chain employs TRBV28 and TRBJ2-1; no clear D. The CDR3 has 11 amino acids. Germline-derived CDR1 and CDR2 are MDHEN and SYDVKM. Deletions cut 3 bases from V and 7 bases from J, with 4 bases between. CDR3 sequence (DNA): TGTGCCAGCAGTTTCTGGAATGAGCAGTTCTTC. The encoded protein is CASSFWNEQFF.

This clonotype occurred many times. The V call is TRBV28, the J call TRBJ1-5; D not certain. V lost 5 bases to trimming and J lost 5 bases, with 10 bases between them. This CDR3 has 13 residues. Germline-derived CDR1 and CDR2 are MDHEN and SYDVKM. CDR3 in DNA: TGTGCCAGCAGTCACCGGGGTGATCAGCCCCAGCATTTT. This translates into CASSHRGDQPQHF.

This clonotype showed up many times. The rearrangement joins TRBV10-3 to TRBJ1-5; the D gene is possibly TRBD1 (6 bases). Trimming stripped 6 bases from V and 1 base from J, with 10 bases between. The CDR3 covers 14 residues. The germline CDR1 and CDR2 sequences are ENHRY and SYGVKD. The DNA for the CDR3 is TGTGCCATCAGCCCGACAGGCAGCAATCAGCCCCAGCATTTT. It translates to CAISPTGSNQPQHF.

This clonotype appeared many times. The rearrangement uses TRBV7-2 and TRBJ2-5, with 8 bases aligning to TRBD2. The CDR3 loop spans 17 amino acids. V trimming: 5 bases; J trimming: 4 bases; junction bases outside the gene matches: 15. CDR1 and CDR2 from the germline V gene are SGHTA and FQGNSA. The CDR3: CASSRRRPAGDGETQYF. The CDR3 DNA follows: TGTGCCAGCAGCCGAAGAAGGCCAGCGGGAGACGGAGAGACCCAGTACTTC.

This clonotype was counted ten times or more. CDR3 protein: CASSTGRELIYEQYF. CDR3 nucleotide sequence: TGTGCCAGCAGCACCGGGAGGGAACTGATATACGAGCAGTACTTC. The chain links TRBV7-6 to TRBJ2-7, with 8 nucleotides matching TRBD2. Looked up from germline, CDR1 is SGHVS and CDR2 is FNYEAQ. After removal of 5 bases from V and 4 bases from J, the junction contained 10 bases not matched to a gene. The CDR3 totals 15 residues. The full variable domain, in which reference TRBV7-6 and TRBJ2-7 provide the parts outside the CDR3, is GAGVSQSPRYKVTKRGQDVALRCDPISGHVSLYWYRQALGQGPEFLTYFNYEAQQDKSGLPNDRFSAERPEGSISTLTIQRTEQRDSAMYRCASSTGRELIYEQYFGPGTRLTVT.

The sample holds many counts of this clonotype. J is TRBJ2-3 and V is TRBV19, with TRBD2 matching over 8 bases. The V gene end was trimmed by 7 bases and the J gene end by 5 bases; junction bases not matched to a gene: 11. Germline CDR1 reads LNHDA; CDR2 reads SQIVND (reference sequence). The CDR3 is 15 amino acids. CDR3 residues: CASTMLGLGGDTQYF. The CDR3 region has the DNA TGTGCCAGTACCATGTTGGGACTAGGAGGAGATACGCAGTATTTT.

This clonotype was seen many times. This sequence joins TRBV12-3 or TRBV12-4 and TRBJ2-1; maybe TRBD1 (6 bases). V lost 8 bases to trimming and J lost 10 bases, with 21 bases between them. There are 14 residues in the CDR3. The CDR3 is CASCRGNWGREQFF. The CDR3 nucleotides read TGTGCCAGCTGTAGGGGGAATTGGGGGCGAGAGCAGTTCTTC.

This clonotype was observed at least ten times. CDR3 loop: CASSLEVSYNEQFF. The CDR3 bases are TGTGCCAGCAGCCTAGAGGTCTCCTACAATGAGCAGTTCTTC. The chain has TRBV7-2 and TRBJ2-1, with D uncertain. Germline loops: CDR1 SGHTA, CDR2 FQGNSA. Trimming cost V 5 bases and J 0 bases, with 8 bases left between them. The CDR3 spans 14 residues.

This clonotype was detected ten times or more. The V and J genes are TRBV7-2 and TRBJ1-1; TRBD1 is a possible D gene (6 bases). Germline CDR1 and CDR2: SGHTA and FQGNSA. The CDR3 totals 16 residues. Deletions cut 0 bases from V and 6 bases from J, with 17 bases between. DNA for the CDR3: TGTGCCAGCAGCTTAGCCAGGGGTATTGGTGAGGCTGAAGCTTTCTTT. This codes for CASSLARGIGEAEAFF. Supplemented by reference TRBV7-2 and TRBJ1-1, the full variable domain reads GAGVSQSPSNKVTEKGKDVELRCDPISGHTALYWYRQSLGQGLEFLIYFQGNSAPDKSGLPSDRFSAERTGGSVSTLTIQRTQQEDSAVYLCASSLARGIGEAEAFFGQGTRLTVV.

Ten or more counts support this clonotype. The genes are TRBV7-2 and TRBJ1-2; D gene unclear. CDR1 and CDR2 from the germline V gene are SGHTA and FQGNSA. V lost 3 bases and J lost 7, with 9 bases in between. The CDR3 is made up of 12 amino acids. The CDR3: CASSFSGGGYTF. The CDR3 DNA reads as TGTGCCAGCAGCTTCTCCGGTGGTGGCTACACCTTC. The whole variable domain, remainder taken from reference TRBV7-2 and TRBJ1-2, is GAGVSQSPSNKVTEKGKDVELRCDPISGHTALYWYRQSLGQGLEFLIYFQGNSAPDKSGLPSDRFSAERTGGSVSTLTIQRTQQEDSAVYLCASSFSGGGYTFGSGTRLTVV.